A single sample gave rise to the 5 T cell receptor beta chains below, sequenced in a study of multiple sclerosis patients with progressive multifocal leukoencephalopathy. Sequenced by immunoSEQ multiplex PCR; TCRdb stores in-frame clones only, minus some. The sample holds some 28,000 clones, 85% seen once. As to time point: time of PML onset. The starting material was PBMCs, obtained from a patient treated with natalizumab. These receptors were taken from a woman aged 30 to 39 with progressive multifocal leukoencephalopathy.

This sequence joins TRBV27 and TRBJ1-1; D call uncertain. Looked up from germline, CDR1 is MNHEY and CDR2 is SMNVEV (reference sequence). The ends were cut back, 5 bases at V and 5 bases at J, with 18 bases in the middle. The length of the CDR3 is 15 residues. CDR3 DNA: TGTGCCAGCAGTCCCGAGGTGGTCATGGGGACTGAAGCTTTCTTT. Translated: CASSPEVVMGTEAFF.

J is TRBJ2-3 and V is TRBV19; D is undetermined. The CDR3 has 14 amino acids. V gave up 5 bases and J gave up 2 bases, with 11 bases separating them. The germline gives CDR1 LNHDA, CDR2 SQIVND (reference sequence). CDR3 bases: TGTGCCAGTAGTGGTAGCTCCTTCACAGATACGCAGTATTTT. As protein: CASSGSSFTDTQYF. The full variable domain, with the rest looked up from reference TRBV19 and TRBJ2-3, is DGGITQSPKYLFRKEGQNVTLSCEQNLNHDAMYWYRQDPGQGLRLIYYSQIVNDFQKGDIAEGYSVSREKKESFPLTVTSAQKNPTAFYLCASSGSSFTDTQYFGPGTRLTVL.

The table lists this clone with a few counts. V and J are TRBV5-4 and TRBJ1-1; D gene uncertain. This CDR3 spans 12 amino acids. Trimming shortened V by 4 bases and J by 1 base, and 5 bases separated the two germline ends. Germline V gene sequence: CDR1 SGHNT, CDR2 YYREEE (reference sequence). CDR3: CASSPPNTEAFF. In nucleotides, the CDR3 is TGTGCCAGCAGCCCCCCGAACACTGAAGCTTTCTTT.

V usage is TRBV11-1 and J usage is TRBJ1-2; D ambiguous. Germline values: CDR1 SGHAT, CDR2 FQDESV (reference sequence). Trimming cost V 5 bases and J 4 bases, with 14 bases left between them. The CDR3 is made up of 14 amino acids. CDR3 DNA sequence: TGTGCCAGCAGCCCACCAGGACTGCTCTATGGCTACACCTTC. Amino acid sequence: CASSPPGLLYGYTF.

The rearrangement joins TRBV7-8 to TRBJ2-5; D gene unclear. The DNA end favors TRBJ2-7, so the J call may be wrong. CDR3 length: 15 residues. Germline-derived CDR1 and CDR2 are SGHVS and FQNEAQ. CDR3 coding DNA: TGTGCCAGCAGCTTTAGAACCGTCGCCTCCTACGAGCAGTACTTC. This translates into CASSFRTVASYEQYF.